A single sample gave rise to the 32 T cell receptor beta chains below, sequenced in a study of monozygotic twins with inflammatory bowel disease. TCRdb reprocessed the 5' RACE reads, with one entry per CDR3 protein and no DNA. In all, the sample yields around 220,000 distinct CDR3 sequences. Sequences were obtained from blood. Receptor source: a human donor with ulcerative colitis or Crohn's disease, or a healthy co-twin of an affected twin (not recorded which).

The chain uses TRBV5-1 and TRBJ2-1. CDR1 is SGHRS, CDR2 YFSETQ, per germline. This CDR3 has 13 residues. CDR3 sequence reads: CASSLGMEPEQFF.

The rearrangement uses TRBV7-2 and TRBJ2-7; no DNA is available, so the TRBD2 call from TCRdb remains unchecked. Germline V gene lookup returns CDR1 SGHTA and CDR2 FQGNSA. The CDR3 loop spans 19 amino acids. The CDR3 spells CASSLGLPGLAGASYEQYF.

The genes are TRBV7-2 and TRBJ1-2. Germline-derived CDR1 and CDR2 are SGHTA and FQGNSA. This CDR3 is 14 amino acids long. The CDR3 here is CASSLGGPNYGYTF.

The chain has TRBV10-3 and TRBJ2-3; TCRdb's D call of TRBD1 is untestable without DNA. Germline V gene lookup returns CDR1 ENHRY and CDR2 SYGVKD. This CDR3 has 15 residues. The CDR3 loop reads CAISPFVGYTDTQYF.

The V gene is TRBV7-8, the J gene TRBJ1-1. The CDR3 extends over 14 amino acids. The germline V gene encodes CDR1 SGHVS and CDR2 FQNEAQ. This CDR3 is CASNPGEGNTEAFF.

This chain links TRBV27 with TRBJ2-7; TCRdb reports TRBD1, a call that lacks DNA to check it against. CDR1 is MNHEY, CDR2 SMNVEV, per germline (reference sequence). The CDR3 spans 15 residues. CDR3 in amino acids: CASSLSGQARYEQYF.

The V call is TRBV20-1, the J call TRBJ2-7; TCRdb's assignment of TRBD1 cannot be checked, as there is no DNA. The CDR3 totals 13 residues. Germline-derived CDR1 and CDR2 are DFQATT and SNEGSKA (reference sequence). CDR3 sequence reads: CSASRDVSYEQYF.

The chain uses TRBV20-1 and TRBJ2-3; TCRdb returns TRBD1, unconfirmable since there is no DNA. The CDR3 extends over 13 amino acids. Germline V gives CDR1 DFQATT, CDR2 SNEGSKA (reference sequence). CDR3 residues: CSARGDVKDTQYF.

The gene calls are TRBV20-1 and TRBJ1-2; TCRdb's assignment of TRBD1 cannot be checked, as there is no DNA. This CDR3 contains 18 residues. From germline, CDR1 is DFQATT and CDR2 SNEGSKA (reference sequence). This CDR3 reads CSAREGGGRGLSNYGYTF.

The chain is built from TRBV14 and TRBJ2-2; as DNA is missing, the TRBD2 call by TCRdb cannot be tested. CDR3 length: 17 residues. Looked up from germline, CDR1 is SGHDN and CDR2 is FVKESK. The CDR3 here is CASSRFDQGPSSGELFF.

The chain uses TRBV18 and TRBJ2-7; the TRBD2 assignment by TCRdb is unverifiable without DNA. This CDR3 has 13 amino acids. The germline V gene encodes CDR1 KGHSH and CDR2 LQKENI. The CDR3: CASSPPSGNEQYF.

This rearrangement joins TRBV11-1 to TRBJ2-1; TCRdb outputs TRBD2, but without DNA this stays unchecked. Germline CDR1 is SGHAT and CDR2 is FQDESV (reference sequence). This CDR3 contains 18 residues. CDR3 sequence reads: CASSPPGGSAPRYNEQFF.

The rearrangement links TRBV4-2 to TRBJ2-2; as DNA is missing, the TRBD2 call by TCRdb cannot be tested. The germline V gene has CDR1 LGHNA and CDR2 YNFKEQ. The CDR3 consists of 17 residues. The CDR3 sequence: CASSQDRLAGVAGELFF.

This chain links TRBV27 with TRBJ2-7. This CDR3 comprises 14 residues. CDR1 is MNHEY and CDR2 is SMNVEV in the germline V gene (reference sequence). CDR3 residues: CASSLSDGFYEQYF.

CDR3 sequence reads: CASSLEARGDNEQFF. The chain couples TRBV11-2 to TRBJ2-1; the D call of TRBD1 rests on TCRdb alone, since no DNA is present to check it. The CDR3 covers 15 residues. Germline CDR1 reads SGHAT; CDR2 reads FQNNGV.

The CDR3 region is CSASFRGYYGYTF. This chain uses TRBV20-1 with TRBJ1-2; TCRdb's D call, TRBD1, is unchecked because there is no DNA. This CDR3 comprises 13 residues. Germline V gene data show CDR1 as DFQATT and CDR2 as SNEGSKA (reference sequence).

The chain employs TRBV4-1 and TRBJ1-2. This CDR3 is built from 14 residues. Germline loops: CDR1 MGHRA, CDR2 YSYEKL. The chain's CDR3 is CASSQDRGPYGYTF.

J is TRBJ1-5 and V is TRBV15; lacking DNA, the TRBD1 call made by TCRdb goes unchecked. Germline values: CDR1 LNHNV, CDR2 YYDKDF (reference sequence). The CDR3 runs to 17 residues. CDR3: CATSGKGLARGDQPQHF.

The rearrangement joins TRBV7-2 to TRBJ2-7; there is no DNA to check the TCRdb D call of TRBD2. The CDR3 is 15 residues long. From germline, CDR1 is SGHTA and CDR2 FQGNSA. The CDR3 loop reads CASSLEGRMTYEQYF.

The chain uses TRBV20-1 and TRBJ1-2; TCRdb selects TRBD1, and the lack of DNA leaves this call unchecked. Germline assignment: CDR1 DFQATT and CDR2 SNEGSKA (reference sequence). This CDR3 region has 15 residues. The CDR3 region is CSAETSGTGSNGYTF.

This chain links TRBV7-9 with TRBJ2-1; the TRBD1 assignment by TCRdb is unverifiable without DNA. Germline loops: CDR1 SEHNR, CDR2 FQNEAQ (reference sequence). The CDR3 covers 12 residues. Here the CDR3 reads CASSPGHNEQFF.

The chain couples TRBV5-1 to TRBJ1-3; TCRdb's D call, TRBD1, is unchecked because there is no DNA. This CDR3 has 14 amino acids. The V gene's germline CDR1 is SGHRS and CDR2 YFSETQ. CDR3 sequence: CASSSQGEGNTIYF.

The CDR3 here is CASGLSGKSSYEQYF. The chain recombines TRBV28 with TRBJ2-7; checking the TCRdb D call of TRBD2 is not possible without DNA. Per germline, CDR1 MDHEN and CDR2 SYDVKM. CDR3 length: 15 amino acids.

This rearrangement joins TRBV5-6 to TRBJ1-6; TCRdb's D call of TRBD1 is untestable without DNA. The CDR3 runs to 15 residues. Germline V gives CDR1 SGHDT, CDR2 YYEEEE. CDR3 sequence: CASSLGDRVNSPLHF.

The CDR3 loop reads CAISDLAPVTDTQYF. The genes are TRBV10-3 and TRBJ2-3; there is no DNA to check the TCRdb D call of TRBD1. The CDR3 contains 15 residues. Germline V CDR1 and CDR2: ENHRY, SYGVKD.

The chain employs TRBV19 and TRBJ1-1. CDR3 size: 13 residues. The V gene's germline CDR1 is LNHDA and CDR2 SQIVND (reference sequence). This chain's CDR3 is CASSNTLNTEAFF. Variable domain in full (rest from reference TRBV19 and TRBJ1-1): DGGITQSPKYLFRKEGQNVTLSCEQNLNHDAMYWYRQDPGQGLRLIYYSQIVNDFQKGDIAEGYSVSREKKESFPLTVTSAQKNPTAFYLCASSNTLNTEAFFGQGTRLTVV.

This chain joins TRBV5-1 and TRBJ2-3; the TCRdb D gene call, TRBD2, has no DNA to confirm it. The germline V gene encodes CDR1 SGHRS and CDR2 YFSETQ. This CDR3 spans 16 amino acids. CDR3 sequence: CASSLSGRGFTDTQYF.

The V gene is TRBV9, the J gene TRBJ2-3; the TCRdb call, TRBD2, lacks DNA for checking. The V gene's germline CDR1 is SGDLS and CDR2 YYNGEE. CDR3 length equals 14 residues. This chain's CDR3 is CASSVDSSTDTQYF.

The CDR3 loop is CASSSQTGGWNEQFF. The chain employs TRBV12-3 or TRBV12-4 and TRBJ2-1; the TCRdb D gene call, TRBD1, has no DNA to confirm it. The CDR3 is made up of 15 amino acids.

The chain joins TRBV5-1 to TRBJ2-4; without DNA, the TCRdb call of TRBD1 cannot be checked. The CDR3 spans 18 residues. From germline, CDR1 is SGHRS and CDR2 YFSETQ. The CDR3 sequence is CASSPGSVKSGAKNIQYF.

The chain is built from TRBV28 and TRBJ1-1. This CDR3 is 14 amino acids long. Germline V gene lookup returns CDR1 MDHEN and CDR2 SYDVKM. This CDR3 reads CAVKAGYSNTEAFF.

The rearrangement joins TRBV27 to TRBJ2-3; without DNA, the TCRdb call of TRBD2 cannot be checked. CDR3 size: 13 residues. CDR1 is MNHEY, CDR2 SMNVEV, per germline (reference sequence). CDR3 region: CASSPDSVDTQYF.